Presented here are 3 T cell receptor beta chains from one specimen sequenced in a study of OX40 agonist ivuxolimab in advanced cancers. The data were produced by immunoSEQ multiplex PCR, yet TCRdb's version contains in-frame clones alone and is incomplete. The repertoire holds fewer than 90,000 clones, 70% to 90% seen once, with roughly 8.6% in the top ten. The sequencing used CD4+ or CD8+ T cells sorted from blood, collected in a trial of the OX40 agonist ivuxolimab. These receptors all come from an adult with an advanced solid tumor such as melanoma, head and neck, liver or kidney cancer.

This clone showed up just once. The genes are TRBV28 and TRBJ1-4; possible D gene TRBD1, 5 bases. V was trimmed by 6 bases and J by 7 bases, leaving 15 bases between them. This CDR3 contains 14 residues. Germline V lookup: CDR1 MDHEN, CDR2 SYDVKM. This chain's CDR3 is CASSLGGVGEKLFF. CDR3 in DNA: TGTGCCAGCAGCCTGGGGGGGGTCGGTGAAAAACTGTTTTTT.

The DNA for the CDR3 is TGTGCCAGCAGAATGACGGGTCGGTACGAGCAGTACTTC. Encoded protein: CASRMTGRYEQYF. The chain links TRBV5-8 to TRBJ2-7; D is uncertain. CDR1 and CDR2 (germline): SGHTS, YDEGEE. Trimming pared 5 bases from V and 4 bases from J, leaving 13 bases between. This CDR3 spans 13 amino acids.

V is TRBV5-1 and J is TRBJ2-2, with TRBD2 matching over 8 bases. Germline V CDR1 and CDR2: SGHRS, YFSETQ. Trimming cost V 4 bases and J 2 bases; bases outside gene matches: 10. This CDR3 region has 17 residues. DNA for the CDR3: TGCGCCAGCAGCCCCTCGCGGGGGGCCACTAACACCGGGGAGCTGTTTTTT. Its protein is CASSPSRGATNTGELFF.